This T cell receptor beta chain derives from a study of blood T cells in healthy people across ages. Findings and caveats of the study: Observed TCR beta diversity per million T cells went down as age went up. This fall followed a roughly linear course with age.

The use of a sample-barcoded 5' primer and a J-beta primer mix characterized a second PCR of about 6 to 11 cycles. Individual samples furnished no less than 2.5 million CDR3-containing paired-end reads apiece. From the 5' RACE reads, TCRdb called clonotypes with MiXCR, one entry per CDR3 protein. This sample has around 780,000 distinct CDR3 sequences, with 20% to 30% found just once. This clonotype occurred a few times. The antigen is not known. CDR3 length equals 11 residues. V was shortened by 6 bases and J by 6 bases, with 8 bases between the two germline ends. Germline CDR1 and CDR2: SQVTM and ANQGSEA. The same data also contributed to another study, on T cells of mothers and their children.

The genes are TRBV29-1 and TRBJ1-4; D possibly corresponds to TRBD1 (5 bases). The clonotype was recovered from a boy younger than 18 in good health. The specimen was blood. As DNA, the CDR3 is TGCAGCGTGGGGGGGTATGAAAAACTGTTTTTT. As protein: CSVGGYEKLFF.